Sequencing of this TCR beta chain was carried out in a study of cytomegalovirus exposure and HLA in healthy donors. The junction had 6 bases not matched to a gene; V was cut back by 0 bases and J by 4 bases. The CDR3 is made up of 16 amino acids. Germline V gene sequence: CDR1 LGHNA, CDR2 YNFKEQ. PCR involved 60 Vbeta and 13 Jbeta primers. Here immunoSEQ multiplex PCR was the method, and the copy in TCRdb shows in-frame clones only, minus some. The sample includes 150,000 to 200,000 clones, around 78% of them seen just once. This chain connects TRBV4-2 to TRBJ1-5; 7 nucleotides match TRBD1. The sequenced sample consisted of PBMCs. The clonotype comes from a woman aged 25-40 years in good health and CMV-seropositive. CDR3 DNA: TGTGCCAGCAGCCAAGATCTGAGGACAGGAAATCAGCCCCAGCATTTT. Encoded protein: CASSQDLRTGNQPQHF.